The 12 T cell receptor beta chains presented below share a single source sample, sequenced in a study of Ad26.COV2.S vaccination and SARS-CoV-2 variants. The repertoire was sequenced with immunoSEQ multiplex PCR; TCRdb's copy has only in-frame clones and lacks some. The data show 300,000 to 450,000 clones, with 80% to 90% seen just once and 3.3% held by the top ten. Described treatment: roughly 19 received Ad26.COV2.S at low or high dose, single or two shots; 5 received placebo; per-sample allocation not given. The samples were gathered on day 63 after the first injection of vaccine or placebo. The sequences come from peripheral blood, collected in a trial of Ad26.COV2.S vaccine versus placebo. These receptors all come from a person aged 18-65 years who received the Ad26.COV2.S COVID-19 vaccine or a placebo.

The gene calls are TRBV27 and TRBJ1-1; TRBD1 matches 8 bases. Losses at the gene ends were 1 base for V and 3 bases for J; bases not matched to a gene: 7. Per germline, CDR1 MNHEY and CDR2 SMNVEV (reference sequence). The CDR3 runs 16 residues. The CDR3 loop reads CASSLYGGQEDTEAFF. CDR3 DNA sequence: TGTGCCAGCAGTTTATATGGGGGACAGGAAGACACTGAAGCTTTCTTT.

V usage is TRBV5-1 and J usage is TRBJ1-6, with TRBD1 matching 10 bases. Trimming cost V 3 bases and J 9 bases; bases outside gene matches: 6. CDR3 length equals 15 residues. Germline assignment: CDR1 SGHRS and CDR2 YFSETQ. The CDR3 spells CASSSRDRGGSPLHF. In DNA form, the CDR3 reads TGCGCCAGCAGCTCCCGGGACAGGGGAGGTTCACCCCTCCACTTT.

J is TRBJ1-3 and V is TRBV6-5, with TRBD1 as a possible D gene (6 bases). The CDR3 runs to 14 residues. Germline values: CDR1 MNHEY, CDR2 SVGAGI. Trimming removed 6 bases at V and 4 bases at J, with 13 bases between. The CDR3 is CASRPPGGGNTIYF. The DNA of the CDR3 is TGTGCCAGCAGACCACCGGGGGGCGGAAACACCATATATTTT.

The chain joins TRBV6-6 to TRBJ1-3; 10 positions agree with TRBD1. The CDR3 has 16 residues. CDR1 and CDR2 (germline): MNHNY, SVGAGI (reference sequence). V shed 5 bases, J shed 4 bases, and the junction held 8 bases outside the gene matches. The CDR3 protein is CASSRGDRGSGNTIYF. CDR3 coding DNA: TGTGCCAGCAGTAGAGGGGACAGGGGCTCAGGAAACACCATATATTTT.

This rearrangement joins TRBV7-2 to TRBJ2-7; D might be TRBD2 (6 bases). Germline V gives CDR1 SGHTA, CDR2 FQGNSA. V gave up 5 bases and J gave up 7 bases, with 21 bases separating them. CDR3 length equals 15 residues. The CDR3 region is CASSPQVPVAGEQYF. The DNA for the CDR3 is TGTGCCAGCAGCCCCCAGGTTCCTGTCGCGGGGGAGCAGTACTTC.

A single count supports this clone. The V and J genes are TRBV6-6 and TRBJ2-7; TRBD1 agrees at 10 bases. Per germline, CDR1 MNHNY and CDR2 SVGAGI (reference sequence). This CDR3 is built from 14 residues. J gave up 4 bases and V 5 bases, and 5 bases lay outside the gene matches. The CDR3 spells CASSIPGQGYEQYF. The CDR3 DNA reads as TGTGCCAGCAGTATTCCGGGACAGGGGTACGAGCAGTACTTC.

The chain couples TRBV5-4 to TRBJ2-7; D possibly matches TRBD1 or TRBD2 (6 bases each). CDR1 and CDR2 (germline): SGHNT, YYREEE (reference sequence). The CDR3 totals 14 residues. V shed 5 bases and J shed 2 bases, with 14 bases lying between them. The CDR3 DNA reads TGTGCCAGCAGGGGAGGACAGCCCCCCTACGAGCAGTACTTC. Translation gives CASRGGQPPYEQYF.

This chain uses TRBV7-9 with TRBJ1-3; D is undetermined. The CDR3 has 14 amino acids. Germline assignment: CDR1 SEHNR and CDR2 FQNEAQ (reference sequence). The V and J ends lost 5 bases and 1 base respectively, with 9 bases between them. The CDR3 spells CASSQVDSGNTIYF. CDR3 nucleotide sequence: TGTGCCAGCAGCCAGGTGGATTCTGGAAACACCATATATTTT.

The chain recombines TRBV5-6 with TRBJ1-4; D uncertain. CDR1 is SGHDT and CDR2 is YYEEEE in the germline V gene. With 4 bases removed from V and 0 bases from J, the gap between germline ends came to 10 bases. The CDR3 covers 15 residues. CDR3 sequence (DNA): TGTGCCAGCAGCCTACCCAGTGCAACTAATGAAAAACTGTTTTTT. Its protein product is CASSLPSATNEKLFF.

The chain combines TRBV2 with TRBJ2-5; a weak D match, TRBD1 (5 bases). V lost 5 bases, J lost 4 bases, and 11 bases lay in between. Germline V gene lookup returns CDR1 SNHLY and CDR2 FYNNEI. The CDR3 sequence is 13 residues long. The CDR3 region is CASSFPGLETQYF. DNA for the CDR3: TGTGCCAGCAGTTTTCCAGGGCTAGAGACCCAGTACTTC.

This chain links TRBV25-1 with TRBJ2-2; 11 nucleotides align to TRBD2. Germline assignment: CDR1 MGHDK and CDR2 SYGVNS. J was trimmed by 5 bases and V by 5 bases; bases with no gene match: 7. The CDR3 spans 16 residues. CDR3 nucleotides: TGTGCCAGCAGTCTAGCGGGAGGACCTCAAACCGGGGAGCTGTTTTTT. The encoded protein is CASSLAGGPQTGELFF.

With regard to this clone: Other DNA sequences within the sample encode an identical CDR3. The chain is built from TRBV12-3 or TRBV12-4 and TRBJ1-1; D perhaps matches TRBD1 (5 bases). V lost 1 base and J 5 bases, leaving 8 bases between the germline ends. The CDR3 totals 13 residues. CDR3 nucleotide sequence: TGTGCCAGCAGTTTAGAGGGGAGAACTGAAGCTTTCTTT. As protein: CASSLEGRTEAFF.